These T cell receptor beta chains were read from a single sample in a study of shared clonotypes between healthy human individuals. Libraries were prepared by immunoSEQ multiplex PCR; TCRdb keeps only in-frame clonotypes and omits some of them. The table records 330,000 or so clones, approximately 79% of them present only once. Sequencing was performed on memory CD4+ T cells sorted from blood. The receptor source for this set is a young man in good health. CDR3s include the opening cysteine and the closing phenylalanine or tryptophan. The D gene is left open where the match is weak. Expanded clones are given a class, and other clones once, few, many or no size at all.

j_gene | d_gene | abundance | len | v_gene | CDR3aa | CDR3nt
TRBJ2-7 | TRBD2 | once | 15 | TRBV5-4 | CASSLAGLAGGQGYF | TGTGCCAGCAGCTTGGCGGGACTAGCGGGAGGCCAAGGGTACTTC
TRBJ2-2 | - | - | 15 | TRBV6-6 | CASSSGGPVYGELFF | TGTGCCAGCAGTTCTGGGGGGCCGGTGTATGGGGAGCTGTTTTTT
TRBJ2-7 | TRBD2 | - | 15 | TRBV6-5 | CASSFLAGGVYEQYF | TGTGCCAGCAGTTTTCTAGCGGGAGGAGTCTACGAGCAGTACTTC
TRBJ2-3 | TRBD1 | - | 18 | TRBV29-1 | CSVPGQGARPGWGDTQYF | TGCAGCGTCCCGGGACAGGGGGCGCGTCCGGGATGGGGAGATACGCAGTATTTT
TRBJ2-1 | - | - | 15 | TRBV25-1 | CASSDVGGAFNEQFF | TGTGCCAGCAGTGATGTGGGGGGCGCCTTTAATGAGCAGTTCTTC
TRBJ2-5 | TRBD1 | - | 15 | TRBV5-1 | CASSPGQLRQETQYF | TGCGCCAGCAGCCCGGGACAGCTACGCCAAGAGACCCAGTACTTC
TRBJ2-7 | - | - | 15 | TRBV5-1 | CASSLVGTTGSEQYF | TGCGCCAGCAGCTTGGTGGGGACAACGGGCAGCGAGCAGTACTTC
TRBJ2-3 | TRBD1 | - | 14 | TRBV7-2 | CASSQGAATDTQYF | TGTGCCAGCAGCCAGGGGGCAGCCACAGATACGCAGTATTTT
TRBJ2-6 | - | few | 15 | TRBV2 | CASSGPNSGANVLTF | TGTGCCAGCAGCGGGCCCAACTCTGGGGCCAACGTCCTGACTTTC
TRBJ2-1 | - | - | 15 | TRBV15 | CATSRGQYTYNEQFF | TGTGCCACCAGCAGAGGACAGTATACCTACAATGAGCAGTTCTTC
TRBJ2-1 | TRBD2 | many | 17 | TRBV11-2 | CASSLPAVAGRGNEQFF | TGTGCCAGCAGCTTGCCGGCGGTAGCGGGAAGGGGGAATGAGCAGTTCTTC
TRBJ1-5 | TRBD1 | - | 13 | TRBV19 | CASTGQGDQPQHF | TGTGCCAGTACGGGACAGGGGGACCAGCCCCAGCATTTT
TRBJ1-5 | - | - | 14 | TRBV11-2 | CASSGTASNQPQHF | TGTGCCAGCTCCGGTACAGCTAGCAATCAGCCCCAGCATTTT
TRBJ2-3 | - | - | 15 | TRBV5-4 | CASSLPGRGTDTQYF | TGTGCCAGCAGCTTGCCAGGGAGAGGGACAGATACGCAGTATTTT